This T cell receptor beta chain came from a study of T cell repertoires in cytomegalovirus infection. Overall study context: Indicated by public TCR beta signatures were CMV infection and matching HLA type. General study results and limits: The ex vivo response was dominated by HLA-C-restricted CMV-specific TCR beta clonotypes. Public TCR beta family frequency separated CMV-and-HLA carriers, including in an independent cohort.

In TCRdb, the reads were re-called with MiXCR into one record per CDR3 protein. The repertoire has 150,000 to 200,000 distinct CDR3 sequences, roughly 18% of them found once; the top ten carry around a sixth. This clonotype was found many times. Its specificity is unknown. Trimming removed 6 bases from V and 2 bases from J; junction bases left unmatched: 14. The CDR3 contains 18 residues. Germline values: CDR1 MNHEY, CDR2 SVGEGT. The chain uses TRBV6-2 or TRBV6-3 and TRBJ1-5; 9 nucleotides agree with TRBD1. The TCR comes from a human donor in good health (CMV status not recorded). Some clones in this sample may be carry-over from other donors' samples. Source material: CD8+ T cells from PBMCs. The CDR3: CASSLGTGLLVGNQPQHF. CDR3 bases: TGTGCCAGCAGCCTGGGGACAGGGTTGCTTGTTGGCAATCAGCCCCAGCATTTT.